This T cell receptor beta chain was captured in a study of T cells in Graves' hyperthyroidism and ophthalmopathy. Study as a whole: The blood sample was taken at first diagnosis, before treatment began.

This clonotype has only a few counts. Researchers took RNA transcripts and amplified the TCR beta CDR3 regions from them. The primer set for the first-round RT-PCR of the TCR CDR3 was HTBI. TCRdb redid the calling of the multiplex PCR reads with MiXCR, one entry per CDR3 protein. The profile shows about 300,000 distinct CDR3 sequences, around a sixth of them singletons. The V gene's germline CDR1 is MNHNS and CDR2 SASEGT. CDR3 size: 16 residues. Losses at the gene ends were 1 base for V and 6 bases for J; bases not matched to a gene: 3. Exclusion criteria comprised uncontrolled infection, other autoimmune disease, pregnancy or lactation. Diagnoses used clinical symptoms, serum thyroxine and TRAb, thyroid ultrasound and orbital computed tomography. Source material for PBMCs was roughly 10 ml fresh peripheral blood.

This chain uses TRBV6-1 with TRBJ2-1, with TRBD2 matching over 13 bases. This TCR was sampled from a young man with Graves' hyperthyroidism. The specimen sequenced was blood. The CDR3 bases are TGTGCCAGCAGTGAAGGATGGACTAGCGGGAGCAATGAGCAGTTCTTC. As protein: CASSEGWTSGSNEQFF.